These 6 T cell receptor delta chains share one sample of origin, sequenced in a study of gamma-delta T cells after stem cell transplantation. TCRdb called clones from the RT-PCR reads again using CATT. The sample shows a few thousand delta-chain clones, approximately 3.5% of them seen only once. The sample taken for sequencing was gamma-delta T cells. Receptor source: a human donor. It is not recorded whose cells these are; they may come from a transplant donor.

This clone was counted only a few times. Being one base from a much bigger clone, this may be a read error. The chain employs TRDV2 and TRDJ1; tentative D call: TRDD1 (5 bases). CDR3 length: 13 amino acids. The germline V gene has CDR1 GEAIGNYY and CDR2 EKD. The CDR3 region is CACVAIASDKLTF. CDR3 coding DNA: TGTGCCTGTGTCGCAATAGCGTCCGATAAACTCACCTTT.

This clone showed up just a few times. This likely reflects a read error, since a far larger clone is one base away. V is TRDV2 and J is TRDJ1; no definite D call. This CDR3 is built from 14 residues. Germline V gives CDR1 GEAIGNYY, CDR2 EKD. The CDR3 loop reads CACDRLRPTDKPIF. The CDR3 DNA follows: TGTGCCTGTGACCGACTACGTCCCACCGATAAACCCATCTTT.

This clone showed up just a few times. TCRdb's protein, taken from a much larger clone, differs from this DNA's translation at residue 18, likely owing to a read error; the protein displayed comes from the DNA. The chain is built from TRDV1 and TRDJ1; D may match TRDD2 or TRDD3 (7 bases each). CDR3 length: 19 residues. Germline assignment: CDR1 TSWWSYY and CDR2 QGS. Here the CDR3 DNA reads TGTGCTCTTGGGCCATCCTTCCTTCTCTGGGGGGCCTCGACCGATAAACTCACCTTT. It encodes CALGPSFLLWGASTDKLTF.

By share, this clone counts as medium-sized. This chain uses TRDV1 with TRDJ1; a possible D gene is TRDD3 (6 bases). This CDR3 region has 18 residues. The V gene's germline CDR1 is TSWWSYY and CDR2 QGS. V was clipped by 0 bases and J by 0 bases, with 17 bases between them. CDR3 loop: CALGELGVLGGYTDKLIF. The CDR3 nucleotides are TGTGCTCTTGGGGAACTAGGGGTACTGGGAGGGTACACCGATAAACTCATCTTT.

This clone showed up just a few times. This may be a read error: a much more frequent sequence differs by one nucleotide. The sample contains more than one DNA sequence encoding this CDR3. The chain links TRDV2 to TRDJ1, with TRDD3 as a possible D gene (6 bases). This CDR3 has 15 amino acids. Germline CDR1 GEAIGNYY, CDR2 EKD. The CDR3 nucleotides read TGTGCTTGTGACCCGGCTGGGGAAGTGATCGATAAACTCATCTTT. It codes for CACDPAGEVIDKLIF.

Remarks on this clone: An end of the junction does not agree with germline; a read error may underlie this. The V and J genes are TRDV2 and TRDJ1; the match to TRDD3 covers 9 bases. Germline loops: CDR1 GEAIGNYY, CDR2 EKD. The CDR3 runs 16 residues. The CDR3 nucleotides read TGTGCCTGTGACCCCCTGGTACTGGGGGACACCGATAAACTCACCTTT. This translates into CACDPLVLGDTDKLTF.